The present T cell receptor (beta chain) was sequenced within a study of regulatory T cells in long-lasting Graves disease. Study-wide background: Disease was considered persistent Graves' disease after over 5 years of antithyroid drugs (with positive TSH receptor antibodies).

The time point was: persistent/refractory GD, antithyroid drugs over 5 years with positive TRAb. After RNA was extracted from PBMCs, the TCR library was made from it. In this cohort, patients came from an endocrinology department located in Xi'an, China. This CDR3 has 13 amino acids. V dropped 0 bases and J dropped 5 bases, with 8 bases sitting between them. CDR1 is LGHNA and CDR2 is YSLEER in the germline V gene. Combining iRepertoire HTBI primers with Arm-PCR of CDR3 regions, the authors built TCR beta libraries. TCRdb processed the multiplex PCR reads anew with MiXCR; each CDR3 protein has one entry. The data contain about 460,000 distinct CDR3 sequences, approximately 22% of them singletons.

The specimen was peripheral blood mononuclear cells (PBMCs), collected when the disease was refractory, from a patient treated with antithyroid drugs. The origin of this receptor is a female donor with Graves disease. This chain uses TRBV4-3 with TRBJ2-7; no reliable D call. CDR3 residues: CASSQDLVDEQYF. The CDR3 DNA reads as TGCGCCAGCAGCCAAGATTTGGTAGACGAGCAGTACTTC.